The 17 T cell receptor beta chains below all came from one sample that was sequenced in a study of T cells in Graves' hyperthyroidism and ophthalmopathy. There were TCR beta CDR3 regions amplified from RNA transcripts. The TCR CDR3 first-round RT-PCR relied on the HTBI primer set. TCRdb called the multiplex PCR reads again in MiXCR, with one record for every CDR3 protein. The repertoire holds 600,000 to 650,000 distinct CDR3 sequences, with roughly 15% as singletons. Material for sequencing was blood. Receptor source: a woman in her twenties or thirties with Graves' hyperthyroidism.

This clonotype was recorded at least ten times. The chain employs TRBV12-3 or TRBV12-4 and TRBJ1-1, with D unresolved. Trimming pared 0 bases from V and 1 base from J, leaving 12 bases between. The CDR3 runs to 16 residues. The CDR3, as DNA: TGTGCCAGCAGTTTAGCGGGTTCCCCTCGGAACACTGAAGCTTTCTTT. Translated: CASSLAGSPRNTEAFF.

The gene calls are TRBV19 and TRBJ1-1; D is perhaps TRBD1 (6 bases). The CDR3 extends over 20 amino acids. The germline V gene has CDR1 LNHDA and CDR2 SQIVND (reference sequence). Trimming left V 2 bases short and J 0 bases short, with 25 bases between. The CDR3 here is CASSINSGTYRENMNTEAFF. In nucleotides, the CDR3 is TGTGCCAGTAGTATAAACTCCGGGACATACCGAGAAAACATGAACACTGAAGCTTTCTTT.

This clonotype has only a few counts. This chain joins TRBV9 and TRBJ2-3; D is undetermined. The V end lost 0 bases, the J end lost 6 bases, and 8 bases lay between the germline ends. The germline V gene encodes CDR1 SGDLS and CDR2 YYNGEE. This CDR3 is built from 13 residues. CDR3 sequence reads: CASSVATGDTQYF. The CDR3 nucleotides read TGTGCCAGCAGCGTAGCGACGGGTGATACGCAGTATTTT.

This clonotype has at least ten counts. The chain employs TRBV28 and TRBJ2-7; a possible D gene is TRBD1 (6 bases). The germline V gene has CDR1 MDHEN and CDR2 SYDVKM. V was shortened by 8 bases and J by 1 base, with 18 bases between the two germline ends. This CDR3 spans 15 amino acids. The CDR3 nucleotides read TGTGCCAGCCACCACACGACAGGAGATTCCTACGAGCAGTACTTC. Protein product: CASHHTTGDSYEQYF.

Many counts were recorded for this clonotype. The chain links TRBV12-3 or TRBV12-4 to TRBJ2-3, with D possibly TRBD1 on 6 matching bases. V lost 2 bases and J 4 bases, leaving 13 bases between the germline ends. There are 15 residues in the CDR3. CDR3 bases: TGTGCCAGCAGTTTAACAGGGCGTGGGGCAGATACGCAGTATTTT. It codes for CASSLTGRGADTQYF.

In its sample, this clonotype was seen many times. The chain is built from TRBV7-3 and TRBJ2-5; 7 bases are shared with TRBD2. The CDR3 sequence is 15 residues long. Germline V CDR1 and CDR2: SGHTA, FQGTGA. Trimming took 1 base from V and 5 from J; bases not matched to a gene: 7. CDR3 in amino acids: CASSLRAREWETQYF. For the CDR3, the DNA is TGTGCCAGCAGCTTAAGGGCGCGGGAGTGGGAGACCCAGTACTTC.

The V call is TRBV10-3, the J call TRBJ2-1, with D tentatively TRBD1 or TRBD2 (5 bases each). The CDR3 spans 16 residues. V was clipped by 3 bases and J by 8 bases, with 20 bases between them. Germline CDR1 reads ENHRY; CDR2 reads SYGVKD. CDR3 sequence reads: CAISDPRAEGSDEQFF. CDR3 DNA sequence: TGTGCCATCAGTGACCCCCGAGCCGAGGGGTCGGATGAGCAGTTCTTC.

This rearrangement joins TRBV27 to TRBJ2-1; tentatively, D is TRBD1 or TRBD2 (5 bases each). The CDR3 loop spans 14 amino acids. Germline loops: CDR1 MNHEY, CDR2 SMNVEV (reference sequence). V lost 5 bases to trimming and J lost 14 bases, with 22 bases between them. The CDR3 sequence: CASSPRRGLSPEFF. DNA of the CDR3: TGTGCCAGCAGTCCGCGCCGGGGCTTGAGTCCGGAGTTCTTC.

This clonotype was detected a few times. The J gene is TRBJ2-7, the V gene TRBV5-6, with TRBD2 identical over 12 bases. CDR3 size: 16 residues. V gave up 4 bases and J gave up 7 bases; unmatched junction bases: 12. From germline, CDR1 is SGHDT and CDR2 YYEEEE. CDR3 in amino acids: CASSARLAGDWGEQYF. For the CDR3, the DNA is TGTGCCAGCAGCGCCCGACTAGCGGGAGATTGGGGGGAGCAGTACTTC. Variable domain in full (rest from reference TRBV5-6 and TRBJ2-7): DAGVTQSPTHLIKTRGQQVTLRCSPKSGHDTVSWYQQALGQGPQFIFQYYEEEERQRGNFPDRFSGHQFPNYSSELNVNALLLGDSALYLCASSARLAGDWGEQYFGPGTRLTVT.

CDR3 DNA: TGTGCCAGCAGCTCCTCCCTAATGACTAGCGGGAGGAAAGGGAATACGCAGTATTTT. Translating it yields CASSSSLMTSGRKGNTQYF. V and J are TRBV7-2 and TRBJ2-3; the match to TRBD2 covers 13 bases. Per germline, CDR1 SGHTA and CDR2 FQGNSA. V gave up 4 bases and J gave up 7 bases; unmatched junction bases: 17. The CDR3 extends over 19 amino acids.

This clonotype appeared a few times. This chain uses TRBV28 with TRBJ2-2; TRBD1 matches at 7 bases. The CDR3 is made up of 14 amino acids. With V trimmed by 5 bases and J by 4 bases, 4 bases remained unmatched. CDR1 is MDHEN, CDR2 SYDVKM, per germline. CDR3: CASSGTAPTGELFF. CDR3 nucleotides: TGTGCCAGCAGTGGGACAGCTCCCACCGGGGAGCTGTTTTTT.

This clonotype has just a few counts. The rearrangement uses TRBV20-1 and TRBJ2-3; D is possibly TRBD1 or TRBD2 (5 bases each). The CDR3 has 12 amino acids. The germline V gene encodes CDR1 DFQATT and CDR2 SNEGSKA (reference sequence). Trimming took off 6 bases at V and 7 bases at J, with 14 bases between the two ends. The CDR3 is CSARAEGHTQYF. In DNA, the CDR3 is TGCAGTGCGCGAGCCGAGGGACATACGCAGTATTTT.

This clonotype was found a few times. The chain uses TRBV20-1 and TRBJ1-2; TRBD1 matches 9 bases. The CDR3 spans 14 residues. V was clipped by 0 bases and J by 6 bases; unmatched bases: 5. Per the germline V gene, CDR1 is DFQATT and CDR2 is SNEGSKA (reference sequence). The CDR3 loop is CSARDGTGRNGYTF. The CDR3 region has the DNA TGCAGTGCTAGAGATGGGACAGGGCGGAATGGCTACACCTTC.

This clonotype was seen repeatedly, ten times or more. The chain couples TRBV3-1 to TRBJ2-7, with a possible D match to TRBD1 (6 bases). This CDR3 region has 15 residues. The germline V gene has CDR1 LGHDT and CDR2 YNNKEL (reference sequence). Deletions cut 3 bases from V and 2 bases from J, with 14 bases between. CDR3 in amino acids: CASSQDMTGPYEQYF. The CDR3 nucleotides are TGTGCCAGCAGCCAGGATATGACAGGCCCCTACGAGCAGTACTTC.

Many counts were recorded for this clonotype. The chain has TRBV30 and TRBJ2-1; weak D call: TRBD2 (6 bases). The CDR3 totals 14 residues. Germline values: CDR1 GTSNPN, CDR2 SVGIG (reference sequence). Trimming took off 0 bases at V and 4 bases at J, with 10 bases between the two ends. The CDR3 bases are TGTGCCTGGAGTGTATCCCGGGAGTACAATGAGCAGTTCTTC. This translates into CAWSVSREYNEQFF.

Regarding this clonotype: The junction departs from germline at one end; a sequencing error may be responsible. The rearrangement uses TRBV20-1 and TRBJ2-1, with D hard to call. Germline V lookup: CDR1 DFQATT, CDR2 SNEGSKA (reference sequence). The CDR3 contains 14 residues. CDR3 loop: CSAGTGISYIEQFF. The CDR3 DNA reads TGCAGTGCTGGAACCGGTATCTCCTACATTGAGCAGTTCTTC.

This clonotype was counted many times. The gene calls are TRBV2 and TRBJ2-5; 9 bases are shared with TRBD1. Per germline, CDR1 SNHLY and CDR2 FYNNEI. J gave up 2 bases and V 7 bases, and 5 bases lay outside the gene matches. The length of the CDR3 is 14 residues. The CDR3 nucleotides read TGTGCCAGCAACCGGGACAGGGAGCAAGAGACCCAGTACTTC. Protein product: CASNRDREQETQYF.